This T cell receptor (beta chain) is drawn from a study of blood T cell repertoires in COVID-19. As for the study in general: Both acute and convalescent COVID-19 samples were obtained from the United States, Italy and Spain. PBMCs, B-cell-depleted T cells, or T cells provided the cDNA or gDNA that made up the material.

With 2 bases removed from V and 2 bases from J, the gap between germline ends came to 10 bases. CDR1 and CDR2 (germline): MGHRA, YSYEKL. This CDR3 spans 14 amino acids. Study processing details: From reference gene primer amplification, estimates of nucleated cell counts were derived. Sequencing used immunoSEQ multiplex PCR; TCRdb keeps in-frame clones, though not all of them. Clone size and V and J calls were adopted from that table, with D and trimming inferred from the DNA. The sample has about 33,000 clones; almost 90% are singletons. Source material: peripheral blood. This chain connects TRBV4-1 to TRBJ2-7; D call uncertain. This receptor was taken from a human donor in a cohort sampled during active COVID-19. DNA of the CDR3: TGCGCCAGCAGCCAAATAACATTGCCCTACGAGCAGTACTTC. Protein sequence: CASSQITLPYEQYF.